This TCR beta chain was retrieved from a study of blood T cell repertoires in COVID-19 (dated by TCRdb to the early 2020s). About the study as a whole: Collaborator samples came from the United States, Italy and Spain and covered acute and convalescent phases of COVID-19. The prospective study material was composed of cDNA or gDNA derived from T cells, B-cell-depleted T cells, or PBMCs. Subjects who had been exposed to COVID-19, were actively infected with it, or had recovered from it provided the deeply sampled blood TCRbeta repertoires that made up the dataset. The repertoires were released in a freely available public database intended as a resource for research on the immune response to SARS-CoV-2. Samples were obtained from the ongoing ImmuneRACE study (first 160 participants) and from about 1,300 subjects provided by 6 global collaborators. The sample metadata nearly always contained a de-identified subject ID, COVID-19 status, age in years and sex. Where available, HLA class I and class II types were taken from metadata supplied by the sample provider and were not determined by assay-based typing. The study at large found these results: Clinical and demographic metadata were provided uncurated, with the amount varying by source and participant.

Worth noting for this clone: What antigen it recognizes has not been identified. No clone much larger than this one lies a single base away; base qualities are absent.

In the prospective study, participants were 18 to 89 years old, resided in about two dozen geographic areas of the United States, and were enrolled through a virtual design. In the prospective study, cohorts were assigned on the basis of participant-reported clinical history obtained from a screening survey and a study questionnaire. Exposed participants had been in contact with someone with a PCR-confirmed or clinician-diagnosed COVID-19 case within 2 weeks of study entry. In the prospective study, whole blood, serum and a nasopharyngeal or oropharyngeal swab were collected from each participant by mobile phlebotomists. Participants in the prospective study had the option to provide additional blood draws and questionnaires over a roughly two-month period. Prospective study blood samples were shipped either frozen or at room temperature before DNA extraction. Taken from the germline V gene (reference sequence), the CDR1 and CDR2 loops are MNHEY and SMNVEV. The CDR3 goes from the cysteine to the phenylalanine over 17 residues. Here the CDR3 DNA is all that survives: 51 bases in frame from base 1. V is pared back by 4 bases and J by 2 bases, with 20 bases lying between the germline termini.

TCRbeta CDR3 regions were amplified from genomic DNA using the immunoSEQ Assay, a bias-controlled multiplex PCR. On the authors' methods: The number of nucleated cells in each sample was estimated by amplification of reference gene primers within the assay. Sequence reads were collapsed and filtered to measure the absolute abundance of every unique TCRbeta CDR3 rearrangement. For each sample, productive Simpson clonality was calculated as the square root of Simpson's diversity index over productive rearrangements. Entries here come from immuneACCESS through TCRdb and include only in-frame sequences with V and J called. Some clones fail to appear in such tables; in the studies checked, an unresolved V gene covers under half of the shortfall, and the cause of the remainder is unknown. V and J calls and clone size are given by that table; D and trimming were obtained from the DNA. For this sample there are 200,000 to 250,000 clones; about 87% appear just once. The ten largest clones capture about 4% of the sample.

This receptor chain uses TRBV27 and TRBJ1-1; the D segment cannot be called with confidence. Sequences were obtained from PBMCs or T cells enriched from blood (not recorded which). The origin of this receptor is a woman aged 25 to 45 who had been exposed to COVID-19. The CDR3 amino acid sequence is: CASSSGLDTETNTEAFF. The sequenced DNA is TGTGCCAGCAGTTCCGGCCTTGATACTGAGACAAACACTGAAGCTTTCTTT.